This T cell receptor beta chain derives from a study of blood T cell repertoires in COVID-19. Clones were sequenced by immunoSEQ multiplex PCR, and TCRdb holds only the in-frame ones, with some missing. This sample carries more than 300,000 clones, nearly 90% of them seen once, and the ten largest clones take approximately 5.3%. The V end lost 5 bases, the J end lost 5 bases, and 18 bases lay between the germline ends. Per germline, CDR1 ENHRY and CDR2 SYGVKD. The CDR3 sequence is 15 residues long. This clonotype originated in a woman in her 30s who had recovered from COVID-19. This sequence joins TRBV10-3 and TRBJ1-1; D not resolved. The sequencing sample was made of PBMCs or T cells enriched from blood (not recorded which). Written as DNA, the CDR3 is TGTGCCATCAGTCTCGAGGAGGGAGGGTATACTGAAGCTTTCTTT. Translated: CAISLEEGGYTEAFF.